This T cell receptor (beta chain) came from a study of OX40 agonist ivuxolimab in advanced cancers. As for the study in general: Patients were treated with ivuxolimab, an agonistic anti-OX40 (CD134) antibody. Study outcomes and limitations: Certain nonresponders additionally had low normalized T-cell clonal expansion.

Turning to this clone: Its antigen remains unidentified.

Germline values: CDR1 LNHDA, CDR2 SQIVND (reference sequence). The CDR3 is 13 residues long. V was pared by 6 bases and J by 6 bases, with 4 bases of the junction left unmatched. Repertoires were generated with immunoSEQ multiplex PCR, while TCRdb's copy carries only in-frame clones and drops some. Among roughly 75,000 clones listed, 85% to 90% were seen once. The source of this sequence is an adult with an advanced solid tumor such as melanoma, head and neck, liver or kidney cancer. The rearrangement joins TRBV19 to TRBJ2-2, with 7 bases identical to TRBD1. Specimen: CD4+ or CD8+ T cells sorted from blood, collected in a trial of the OX40 agonist ivuxolimab. The CDR3 loop is CASRTQGPGELFF. The DNA for the CDR3 is TGTGCCAGTAGAACACAGGGGCCCGGGGAGCTGTTTTTT.